Listed below are T cell receptor beta chains from one sample, sequenced in a study of blood T cell repertoires in COVID-19. Produced via immunoSEQ multiplex PCR; TCRdb's table is partial and in-frame only. This table holds about 220,000 clones, 80% to 90% found once. The sample was peripheral blood. These receptors all come from a man aged 25 to 45 with active or convalescent COVID-19. The CDR3 runs from the conserved cysteine through the conserved F or W. D genes are given only for firm matches. Expanded clones get a size class; other rows say once, few or many, or leave the size out.

clone size	D gene	V gene	J gene	CDR3 protein	CDR3 DNA
-	TRBD1	TRBV18	TRBJ1-2	CASLERGREVIVTF	TGTGCCAGTCTGGAAAGGGGGCGCGAAGTAATAGTCACCTTC
-	-	TRBV30	TRBJ2-1	CAWSVGPPRYNEQFF	TGTGCCTGGAGTGTGGGCCCCCCACGATACAATGAGCAGTTCTTC
few	TRBD1	TRBV29-1	TRBJ1-1	CSGGQGLNTEAFF	TGCAGCGGCGGACAGGGCCTGAACACTGAAGCTTTCTTT
-	-	TRBV12-3/TRBV12-4	TRBJ1-1	CASSFGGVAEAFF	TGTGCCAGCAGTTTCGGGGGGGTGGCTGAAGCTTTCTTT
once	TRBD2	TRBV9	TRBJ2-1	CASSFPGGSEQFF	TGTGCCAGCAGCTTCCCCGGCGGGAGTGAGCAGTTCTTC
-	TRBD1	TRBV12-3/TRBV12-4	TRBJ1-6	CASRTGNSPLHF	TGTGCCAGCAGGACAGGGAATTCACCCCTCCACTTT
-	TRBD2	TRBV5-1	TRBJ2-7	CASSSVAGDSYEQYF	TGCGCCAGCAGCTCCGTAGCGGGAGACTCCTACGAGCAGTACTTC
-	TRBD2	TRBV28	TRBJ2-7	CASRNLIAGGQGEQYF	TGTGCCAGCAGGAACCTCATAGCGGGAGGCCAGGGGGAGCAGTACTTC
once	-	TRBV13	TRBJ1-3	CASSLASNFGLDTIYF	TGTGCCAGCAGCTTAGCCAGCAATTTTGGACTTGACACCATATATTTT
-	-	TRBV4-2	TRBJ2-6	CASSQDLGSGANVLTF	TGTGCCAGCAGCCAAGATCTAGGCTCTGGGGCCAACGTCCTGACTTTC
-	-	TRBV28	TRBJ1-1	CASRTGGTEAFF	TGTGCCAGCAGAACAGGCGGCACTGAAGCTTTCTTT
-	-	TRBV30	TRBJ2-3	CALKQEITQYF	TGTGCCTTAAAACAGGAGATAACGCAGTATTTT
-	TRBD1	TRBV7-9	TRBJ2-2	CASSLASGGTGELFF	TGTGCCAGCAGCTTAGCGTCAGGGGGCACCGGGGAGCTGTTTTTT
-	-	TRBV27	TRBJ2-7	CASSFRTSYEQYF	TGTGCCAGCAGTTTTCGGACTTCCTACGAGCAGTACTTC
-	-	TRBV7-2	TRBJ1-2	CASSSGRTVYGYTF	TGTGCCAGCAGCTCGGGCCGGACAGTCTATGGCTACACCTTC
-	-	TRBV9	TRBJ2-6	CASSPREGASGANVLTF	TGTGCCAGCAGCCCTCGGGAGGGGGCCTCTGGGGCCAACGTCCTGACTTTC
-	-	TRBV5-1	TRBJ2-6	CASRSTGANVLTF	TGCGCCAGCAGATCTACTGGGGCCAACGTCCTGACTTTC
-	-	TRBV29-1	TRBJ1-1	CSADRNTEAFF	TGCAGCGCTGACAGGAACACTGAAGCTTTCTTT
-	TRBD1	TRBV2	TRBJ1-5	CASSETRGYQPQHF	TGTGCCAGCAGCGAAACCAGGGGGTATCAGCCCCAGCATTTT
-	TRBD1	TRBV30	TRBJ1-2	CAWSWTGGIYGYTF	TGTGCCTGGAGTTGGACAGGGGGTATCTATGGCTACACCTTC
-	-	TRBV6-2/TRBV6-3	TRBJ2-1	CASSYSTRGEQFF	TGTGCCAGCAGTTACTCGACCCGAGGTGAGCAGTTCTTC
-	TRBD1	TRBV6-2/TRBV6-3	TRBJ1-5	CASSPGQTNIEDQPQHF	TGTGCCAGCAGTCCGGGACAGACAAATATAGAAGATCAGCCCCAGCATTTT
-	TRBD1	TRBV11-3	TRBJ2-7	CASSYPSPGQWTYEQYF	TGTGCCAGCAGCTACCCTTCTCCGGGACAGTGGACCTACGAGCAGTACTTC
-	TRBD2	TRBV5-1	TRBJ2-7	CASSSSSGRRGSYEQYF	TGCGCCAGCAGCTCTTCTAGCGGGAGACGGGGGTCCTACGAGCAGTACTTC
-	TRBD1	TRBV19	TRBJ2-3	CASSIGQGADTQYF	TGTGCCAGTAGTATAGGACAGGGGGCAGATACGCAGTATTTT
-	-	TRBV30	TRBJ1-5	CAWGTPNQPQHF	TGTGCCTGGGGGACACCTAATCAGCCCCAGCATTTT
-	-	TRBV15	TRBJ1-1	CATSSSRGFTEAFF	TGTGCCACCAGCAGTAGCAGGGGCTTCACTGAAGCTTTCTTT
-	TRBD1	TRBV5-4	TRBJ1-2	CASSLGQGAYTF	TGTGCCAGCAGCTTGGGGCAGGGGGCGTACACCTTC
-	TRBD1	TRBV10-3	TRBJ1-2	CAISVQGTGYGYTF	TGTGCCATCAGTGTACAAGGGACAGGCTATGGCTACACCTTC
-	-	TRBV18	TRBJ2-4	CASSQTTGDNKNIQYF	TGTGCCAGCTCACAAACGACAGGCGATAACAAAAACATTCAGTACTTC
-	-	TRBV7-6	TRBJ2-1	CASSFWAGSDNEQFF	TGTGCCAGCAGCTTTTGGGCGGGCTCCGACAATGAGCAGTTCTTC
many	-	TRBV4-2	TRBJ2-5	CASSQDGQGSQETQYF	TGTGCCAGCAGCCAAGACGGGCAGGGGAGTCAAGAGACCCAGTACTTC
-	-	TRBV10-2	TRBJ2-7	CASSLLSNEQYF	TGCGCCAGCAGTCTCCTCAGTAACGAGCAGTACTTC
-	-	TRBV6-6	TRBJ2-7	CASSYGGQSYEQYF	TGTGCCAGCAGTTACGGGGGCCAATCCTACGAGCAGTACTTC
-	TRBD1	TRBV30	TRBJ1-1	CAWATGAGGAFF	TGTGCCTGGGCTACAGGGGCAGGGGGTGCTTTCTTT
-	-	TRBV4-2	TRBJ2-2	CASSRGGGGVTGELFF	TGTGCCAGCAGCCGAGGGGGGGGTGGTGTCACCGGGGAGCTGTTTTTT
once	-	TRBV9	TRBJ1-6	CASSVGGKAAADLHF	TGTGCCAGCAGCGTAGGAGGCAAGGCGGCGGCAGACCTCCACTTT
-	TRBD1	TRBV6-5	TRBJ2-1	CASRRTGGSNEQFF	TGTGCCAGCAGGAGGACAGGGGGCTCGAATGAGCAGTTCTTC
-	TRBD1	TRBV29-1	TRBJ1-2	CSVGKGTGSSYGYTF	TGCAGCGTCGGAAAAGGGACAGGGTCGAGCTATGGCTACACCTTC
-	TRBD1	TRBV6-5	TRBJ1-2	CASSYLQGPPGYTF	TGTGCCAGCAGTTACCTACAGGGGCCACCCGGCTACACCTTC
once	TRBD1	TRBV11-1	TRBJ1-5	CASSFPDRGVQPQHF	TGTGCCAGCAGCTTCCCCGACAGGGGCGTTCAGCCCCAGCATTTT
-	-	TRBV6-1	TRBJ2-3	CASSEGGALDTQYF	TGTGCCAGCAGTGAAGGTGGGGCACTAGATACGCAGTATTTT
-	-	TRBV14	TRBJ2-5	CASSQDTGPQYF	TGTGCCAGCAGCCAAGATACTGGTCCCCAGTACTTC
-	-	TRBV10-3	TRBJ2-7	CAISESGVAYEQYF	TGTGCCATCAGTGAGTCGGGAGTGGCCTACGAGCAGTACTTC
-	-	TRBV11-3	TRBJ2-7	CASSLSGASEQYF	TGTGCCAGCAGCCTTTCAGGGGCCAGCGAGCAGTACTTC
-	TRBD2	TRBV6-6	TRBJ2-2	CASRPRGANTGELFF	TGTGCCAGCAGGCCCCGGGGGGCGAACACCGGGGAGCTGTTTTTT
-	-	TRBV19	TRBJ2-1	CASSIGRYNEQFF	TGTGCCAGTAGTATAGGGCGGTACAATGAGCAGTTCTTC
-	TRBD1	TRBV5-1	TRBJ1-1	CASSPWTGLNEAFF	TGCGCCAGCAGCCCATGGACAGGGCTTAATGAAGCTTTCTTT
few	-	TRBV7-2	TRBJ1-2	CASSLEQGYGYTF	TGTGCCAGCAGCTTAGAACAGGGCTATGGCTACACCTTC
-	-	TRBV27	TRBJ1-1	CASSFGISRETFF	TGTGCCAGCAGTTTCGGGATATCCCGTGAAACTTTCTTT
-	TRBD2	TRBV7-2	TRBJ2-1	CASSLTSGTYNEQFF	TGTGCCAGCAGCTTAACTAGCGGCACCTACAATGAGCAGTTCTTC
-	TRBD1	TRBV25-1	TRBJ2-7	CASSPGQGTREQYF	TGTGCCAGCAGCCCGGGACAGGGGACTCGAGAGCAGTACTTC
few	-	TRBV5-1	TRBJ1-3	CASSSGQAGNTIYF	TGCGCCAGCAGCTCGGGACAAGCTGGAAACACCATATATTTT